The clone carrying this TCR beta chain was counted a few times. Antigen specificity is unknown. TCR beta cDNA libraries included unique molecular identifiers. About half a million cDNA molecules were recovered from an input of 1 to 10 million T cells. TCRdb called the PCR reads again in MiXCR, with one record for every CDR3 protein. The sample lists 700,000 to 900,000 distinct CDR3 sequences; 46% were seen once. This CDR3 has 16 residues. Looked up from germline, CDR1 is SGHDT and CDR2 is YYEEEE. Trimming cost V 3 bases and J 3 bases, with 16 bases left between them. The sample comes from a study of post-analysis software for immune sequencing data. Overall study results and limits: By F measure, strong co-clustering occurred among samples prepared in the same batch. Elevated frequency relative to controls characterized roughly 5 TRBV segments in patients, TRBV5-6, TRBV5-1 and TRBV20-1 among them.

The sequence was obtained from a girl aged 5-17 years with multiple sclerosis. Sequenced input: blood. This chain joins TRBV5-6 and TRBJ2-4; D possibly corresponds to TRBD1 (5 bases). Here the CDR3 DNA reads TGTGCCAGCAGCTCATCAGGGAAAGGGTTCAAAAACATTCAGTACTTC. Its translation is CASSSSGKGFKNIQYF.